These 15 T cell receptor beta chains share one sample of origin, sequenced in a study of control samples from healthy donors and cancer patients. Profiled with immunoSEQ multiplex PCR; TCRdb holds only in-frame clones, not every one. The data hold around 150,000 clones, with approximately 94% observed a single time. The sequencing input was blood. Receptors were obtained from a woman between 40 and 55 years old in good health.

The rearrangement joins TRBV3-1 (or the pseudogene TRBV3-2) to TRBJ2-7; D might be TRBD1 (5 bases). CDR3 size: 13 residues. V was cut by 0 bases and J by 6 bases, with 9 bases left in between. Germline-derived CDR1 and CDR2 are LGHDT and YNNKEL (reference sequence). This chain's CDR3 is CASSQEGRVEQYF. The CDR3 DNA follows: TGTGCCAGCAGCCAAGAGGGCAGGGTCGAGCAGTACTTC.

This chain uses TRBV5-4 with TRBJ1-1, with D possibly being TRBD1 (5 bases). V was cut by 0 bases and J by 9 bases, with 9 bases left in between. Germline CDR1 is SGHNT and CDR2 is YYREEE (reference sequence). This CDR3 has 12 residues. CDR3 region: CASSLEAGKAFF. CDR3 nucleotide sequence: TGTGCCAGCAGCTTGGAAGCAGGGAAAGCTTTCTTT.

The CDR3, as DNA: TGTGCCAGTAGTTTCCCTGGATCCTACGAGCAGTACTTC. Its translation is CASSFPGSYEQYF. The chain combines TRBV19 with TRBJ2-7; no definite D call. The CDR3 spans 13 residues. The V gene lost 5 bases and the J gene lost 1 base, with 9 bases spanning the gap. The V gene's germline CDR1 is LNHDA and CDR2 SQIVND (reference sequence).

The gene calls are TRBV19 and TRBJ1-2; 7 bases are a match to TRBD1. After removal of 5 bases from V and 8 bases from J, the junction contained 8 bases not matched to a gene. The CDR3 runs to 13 residues. The V gene's germline CDR1 is LNHDA and CDR2 SQIVND (reference sequence). In nucleotides, the CDR3 is TGTGCCAGTAGTTCACAGGGGAAGAAAGGCTACACCTTC. Its protein product is CASSSQGKKGYTF.

The rearrangement uses TRBV29-1 and TRBJ1-1, with D uncertain. Germline-derived CDR1 and CDR2 are SQVTM and ANQGSEA. V shed 4 bases and J shed 4 bases, with 16 bases lying between them. This CDR3 is 14 amino acids long. The CDR3 sequence: CSVVPGTLGTEAFF. As DNA, the CDR3 is TGCAGCGTTGTTCCTGGTACCCTGGGCACTGAAGCTTTCTTT.

This chain links TRBV30 with TRBJ1-2; D is perhaps TRBD1 (5 bases). Germline values: CDR1 GTSNPN, CDR2 SVGIG (reference sequence). The V end lost 5 bases, the J end lost 2 bases, and 21 bases lay between the germline ends. This CDR3 region has 16 residues. The CDR3 bases are TGTGCCTGGTCCCGCGTCCAACAGGCCCGAAACTATGGCTACACCTTC. Its protein product is CAWSRVQQARNYGYTF.

The chain recombines TRBV21-1 with TRBJ2-3; TRBD1, the table's D call, lacks a check against the DNA. TRBV21-1 is classified as a pseudogene. This CDR3 region has 17 residues. In nucleotides, the CDR3 is TGTGCCAGCAGCTCACGTTGGGGGCGAGAGAGCACAGATACGCAGTATTTT. Its translation is CASSSRWGRESTDTQYF.

The chain is built from TRBV5-6 and TRBJ1-5; maybe TRBD1 (5 bases). Trimming took off 2 bases at V and 5 bases at J, with 11 bases between the two ends. CDR1 and CDR2 from the germline V gene are SGHDT and YYEEEE. The CDR3 has 14 residues. CDR3 protein: CASSFARAHQPQHF. CDR3 DNA: TGTGCCAGCAGCTTCGCCAGGGCTCATCAGCCCCAGCATTTT.

V usage is TRBV15 and J usage is TRBJ2-5; 9 bases align to TRBD2. This CDR3 is built from 15 residues. The germline gives CDR1 LNHNV, CDR2 YYDKDF (reference sequence). V was clipped by 0 bases and J by 3 bases; unmatched bases: 2. The CDR3 DNA follows: TGTGCCACCAGCAGAGAGGGACTAGCTGAAGAGACCCAGTACTTC. Amino acid sequence: CATSREGLAEETQYF.

CDR3 DNA sequence: TGTGCCAGCAGCTGGGGGGACAGATACGAGCAGTACTTC. Encoded protein: CASSWGDRYEQYF. This chain uses TRBV11-2 with TRBJ2-7; possible D gene TRBD1, 7 bases. CDR3 length equals 13 residues. Trimming took 4 bases from V and 4 from J, leaving 11 bases between them. Looked up from germline, CDR1 is SGHAT and CDR2 is FQNNGV.

This clone was seen just once. The rearrangement uses TRBV4-1 and TRBJ2-5, with 7 bases fitting TRBD1. CDR3 length equals 16 residues. V lost 0 bases, J lost 2 bases, and 6 bases stayed unmatched. Germline CDR1 MGHRA, CDR2 YSYEKL. The CDR3 nucleotides are TGCGCCAGCAGCCAAGATCCTGGCAGGGGGCAAGAGACCCAGTACTTC. Protein product: CASSQDPGRGQETQYF.

For this clone: An end of the junction does not agree with germline; a read error may underlie this. The V call is TRBV19, the J call TRBJ1-6; a possible D gene is TRBD1 (5 bases). From germline, CDR1 is LNHDA and CDR2 SQIVND (reference sequence). The CDR3 is 17 amino acids. The CDR3 coding sequence is TGTGCCAGTAGTATAGTGCGCGGGGACTCTACCTCGTCACCCCCCCACTTT. Translated, it gives CASSIVRGDSTSSPPHF. Based on the CDR3 plus reference TRBV19 and TRBJ1-6, the full variable domain is DGGITQSPKYLFRKEGQNVTLSCEQNLNHDAMYWYRQDPGQGLRLIYYSQIVNDFQKGDIAEGYSVSREKKESFPLTVTSAQKNPTAFYLCASSIVRGDSTSSPPHFGNGTRLTVT.

This rearrangement joins TRBV29-1 to TRBJ2-6; D remains ambiguous. Trimming removed 0 bases from V and 0 bases from J, with 15 bases in between. Germline values: CDR1 SQVTM, CDR2 ANQGSEA. The CDR3 is 18 amino acids. CDR3 loop: CSVEEKVEAFSGANVLTF. As DNA, the CDR3 is TGCAGCGTTGAAGAAAAGGTCGAGGCCTTCTCTGGGGCCAACGTCCTGACTTTC. The full variable domain, in which reference TRBV29-1 and TRBJ2-6 provide the parts outside the CDR3, is SAVISQKPSRDICQRGTSLTIQCQVDSQVTMMFWYRQQPGQSLTLIATANQGSEATYESGFVIDKFPISRPNLTFSTLTVSNMSPEDSSIYLCSVEEKVEAFSGANVLTFGAGSRLTVL.

The chain joins TRBV4-3 to TRBJ2-3; 9 nucleotides agree with TRBD2. The V and J ends lost 0 bases and 6 bases, in that order; junction bases with no gene match: 13. Germline V lookup: CDR1 LGHNA, CDR2 YSLEER. The CDR3 has 18 residues. As DNA, the CDR3 is TGCGCCAGCAGCCAAGACCCGACTAGCGGCAGACGGGTTGATACGCAGTATTTT. The encoded protein is CASSQDPTSGRRVDTQYF.

This chain connects TRBV19 to TRBJ2-2; a weak D match, TRBD1 (5 bases). This CDR3 is built from 14 residues. The germline CDR1 and CDR2 sequences are LNHDA and SQIVND (reference sequence). Trimming removed 5 bases at V and 5 bases at J, with 12 bases between. CDR3 amino acids: CASSANQGTGELFF. CDR3 in DNA: TGTGCCAGTAGTGCCAATCAGGGAACCGGGGAGCTGTTTTTT.